Each of the 25 T cell receptor beta chains below was sequenced from the same sample in a study of cytomegalovirus exposure and HLA in healthy donors. The primer mix had 60 Vbeta and 13 Jbeta primers. The protocol was immunoSEQ multiplex PCR, while the TCRdb copy is restricted to in-frame clones and leaves out a portion. The sample shows 150,000 to 200,000 clones, around 83% of them seen only once. Sequencing was carried out using PBMCs. These receptors were taken from a man in his forties in good health and CMV-seropositive.

About this clone: Other nucleotide sequences in the sample specify the same CDR3. The CDR3, as DNA: TGTGCCAGCAGCTTGGCCGGTCGGGGCTACACCTTC. It yields the protein CASSLAGRGYTF. The chain uses TRBV5-6 and TRBJ1-2; D gene unclear. Trimming cost V 0 bases and J 8 bases, with 8 bases left between them. Germline CDR1 reads SGHDT; CDR2 reads YYEEEE. CDR3 length equals 12 residues.

The chain carries TRBV5-8 and TRBJ1-5; 9 nucleotides agree with TRBD1. Losses at the gene ends were 0 bases for V and 5 bases for J; bases not matched to a gene: 3. This CDR3 comprises 15 residues. CDR1 is SGHTS, CDR2 YDEGEE, per germline. CDR3 protein: CASSLVGQGHQPQHF. The CDR3 bases are TGTGCCAGCAGCTTGGTGGGACAGGGTCATCAGCCCCAGCATTTT.

V gene TRBV5-5 combines with J gene TRBJ2-7, with TRBD2 as a possible D gene (5 bases). The CDR3 length is 17 residues. Trimming left V 2 bases short and J 4 bases short, with 22 bases between. Per the germline V gene, CDR1 is SGHKS and CDR2 is YYEKEE (reference sequence). CDR3 in amino acids: CASSFGIITLLGYEQYF. The CDR3 DNA reads as TGTGCCAGCAGCTTCGGGATCATTACCTTACTGGGTTACGAGCAGTACTTC. The variable domain in full, completed from reference TRBV5-5 and TRBJ2-7, reads DAGVTQSPTHLIKTRGQQVTLRCSPISGHKSVSWYQQVLGQGPQFIFQYYEKEERGRGNFPDRFSARQFPNYSSELNVNALLLGDSALYLCASSFGIITLLGYEQYFGPGTRLTVT.

This clone came up a few times. This chain's CDR3 is CASSLLFARTGEETQYF. The CDR3 bases are TGTGCCAGCAGTTTACTCTTTGCGCGGACAGGGGAGGAGACCCAGTACTTC. The chain is built from TRBV28 and TRBJ2-5; 9 nucleotides line up with TRBD1. The CDR3 spans 17 residues. After removal of 2 bases from V and 5 bases from J, the junction contained 12 bases not matched to a gene. Germline lookup yields CDR1 MDHEN and CDR2 SYDVKM.

V and J are TRBV19 and TRBJ1-2, with D perhaps matching TRBD1 (5 bases). CDR3 length equals 12 residues. Germline CDR1 is LNHDA and CDR2 is SQIVND (reference sequence). V was clipped by 3 bases and J by 8 bases, with 10 bases between them. The CDR3: CASSIEGVGYTF. The DNA for the CDR3 is TGTGCCAGTAGTATCGAAGGGGTCGGCTACACCTTC.

V and J are TRBV7-2 and TRBJ1-1; the D gene is possibly TRBD1 (6 bases). CDR3 length equals 14 residues. The V end lost 1 base, the J end lost 3 bases, and 9 bases lay between the germline ends. Germline CDR1 reads SGHTA; CDR2 reads FQGNSA. The CDR3 sequence is CASSLGHRDTEAFF. The CDR3 bases are TGTGCCAGCAGCTTAGGTCACAGGGACACTGAAGCTTTCTTT.

The table lists this clone with a count of one. This rearrangement joins TRBV6-1 to TRBJ1-4; a weak D match, TRBD1 (5 bases). The CDR3 totals 16 residues. Germline CDR1 reads MNHNS; CDR2 reads SASEGT. With 2 bases removed from V and 1 base from J, the gap between germline ends came to 11 bases. DNA for the CDR3: TGTGCCAGCAGTGAACGGGGGATCGGAACTAATGAAAAACTGTTTTTT. The encoded protein is CASSERGIGTNEKLFF.

This clone was seen a few times. V is TRBV9 and J is TRBJ1-1, with 7 bases identical to TRBD1. From germline, CDR1 is SGDLS and CDR2 YYNGEE. The CDR3 extends over 14 amino acids. Trimming cost V 0 bases and J 4 bases; bases outside gene matches: 3. The CDR3 DNA reads TGTGCCAGCAGCGTAGCAGGGGGTGGCACTGAAGCTTTCTTT. This translates into CASSVAGGGTEAFF.

The rearrangement links TRBV5-1 to TRBJ1-2; TRBD1 matches at 7 bases. The V segment lost 0 bases and the J segment 4 bases; nucleotides outside the gene matches: 3. Per the germline V gene, CDR1 is SGHRS and CDR2 is YFSETQ. The CDR3 is 14 residues long. The CDR3 DNA is TGCGCCAGCAGCTTGGGGACAGGTGGCTATGGCTACACCTTC. Translation gives CASSLGTGGYGYTF.

The chain couples TRBV29-1 to TRBJ2-7; TRBD1 matches at 8 bases. The CDR3 consists of 15 residues. V shed 1 base and J 2 bases; nucleotides not matched to a gene: 7. Looked up from germline, CDR1 is SQVTM and CDR2 is ANQGSEA. CDR3 sequence: CSVEGPGQAPYEQYF. The CDR3 DNA sequence: TGCAGCGTTGAAGGGCCGGGACAGGCCCCCTACGAGCAGTACTTC.

This clone appeared once. This rearrangement joins TRBV9 to TRBJ2-5; 12 bases are shared with TRBD2. The J call may be incorrect, as the DNA end agrees better with TRBJ2-7. The CDR3 length is 15 residues. Germline CDR1 and CDR2: SGDLS and YYNGEE. The CDR3 sequence: CASSQTSGRVNEQYF. In DNA form, the CDR3 reads TGTGCCAGCAGCCAGACTAGCGGGAGAGTCAACGAGCAGTACTTC.

This clone was observed a few times. The chain employs TRBV9 and TRBJ1-5; D is perhaps TRBD1 (5 bases). V gave up 0 bases and J gave up 1 base, with 11 bases separating them. Germline lookup yields CDR1 SGDLS and CDR2 YYNGEE. The CDR3 sequence is 16 residues long. The CDR3 loop reads CASSVGGGESNQPQHF. In DNA, the CDR3 is TGTGCCAGCAGCGTAGGGGGAGGGGAAAGCAATCAGCCCCAGCATTTT.

This chain connects TRBV28 to TRBJ1-2, with D possibly TRBD1 on 6 matching bases. The CDR3 length is 16 residues. Germline-derived CDR1 and CDR2 are MDHEN and SYDVKM. With 4 bases removed from V and 8 bases from J, the gap between germline ends came to 23 bases. CDR3 DNA sequence: TGTGCCAGCAGTTCCATGGACAGATACTTGAGGGAAGGCTACACCTTC. This translates into CASSSMDRYLREGYTF.

V is TRBV7-3 and J is TRBJ2-2; no firm D call. Between the trimmed V and J ends, which lost 1 base and 6 bases, there was a span of 6 bases. Germline loops: CDR1 SGHTA, CDR2 FQGTGA. The CDR3 is 13 residues long. The CDR3 nucleotides read TGTGCCAGCAGCTTAAGTCGGTCCGGGGAGCTGTTTTTT. This encodes CASSLSRSGELFF.

V and J are TRBV6-5 and TRBJ2-2; tentatively, D is TRBD1 (5 bases). The V gene's germline CDR1 is MNHEY and CDR2 SVGAGI. The CDR3 length is 13 residues. V lost 6 bases, J lost 4 bases, and 9 bases lay in between. The CDR3 DNA sequence: TGTGCCAGCAGGCTGGGGCGCACCGGGGAGCTGTTTTTT. Translated, it gives CASRLGRTGELFF.

The chain combines TRBV6-1 with TRBJ2-7, with a possible D match to TRBD1 (6 bases). CDR3 length equals 13 residues. V was trimmed by 7 bases and J by 3 bases, leaving 13 bases between them. Looked up from germline, CDR1 is MNHNS and CDR2 is SASEGT. The CDR3 spells CASKPGQSYEQYF. The CDR3 DNA reads as TGTGCCAGCAAGCCGGGACAAAGCTACGAGCAGTACTTC.

This chain uses TRBV7-3 with TRBJ2-7; D might be TRBD1 (5 bases). From germline, CDR1 is SGHTA and CDR2 FQGTGA. Trimming stripped 5 bases from V and 5 bases from J, with 16 bases between. This CDR3 contains 14 residues. For the CDR3, the DNA is TGTGCCAGCAGCCCCGGTGGGGCGTCCCACGAGCAGTACTTC. Its translation: CASSPGGASHEQYF.

As for this clone: The junction and the germline gene differ at one end; a read error may be behind it. The V gene is TRBV30, the J gene TRBJ2-7; 9 nucleotides agree with TRBD1. Looked up from germline, CDR1 is GTSNPN and CDR2 is SVGIG (reference sequence). The CDR3 length is 13 residues. The CDR3 reads CAWHFSGTGIRCF. CDR3 DNA sequence: TGTGCCTGGCACTTTTCCGGGACAGGGATTAGGTGCTTC.

This clone has only one observation. V is TRBV9 and J is TRBJ1-3, with 9 bases aligning to TRBD1. Germline values: CDR1 SGDLS, CDR2 YYNGEE. The CDR3 consists of 15 residues. V was pared by 3 bases and J by 3 bases, with 4 bases of the junction left unmatched. The CDR3 nucleotides read TGTGCCAGCAGCGATGGGACAGGGCGTGGAAACACCATATATTTT. It yields the protein CASSDGTGRGNTIYF.

J is TRBJ2-1 and V is TRBV27; possibly TRBD1 for D (6 bases). Germline lookup yields CDR1 MNHEY and CDR2 SMNVEV (reference sequence). The ends were cut back, 6 bases at V and 4 bases at J, with 10 bases in the middle. The CDR3 consists of 13 residues. In nucleotides, the CDR3 is TGTGCCAGCAGCTTAGACAGGTACAATGAGCAGTTCTTC. Residues: CASSLDRYNEQFF.

V is TRBV10-3 and J is TRBJ2-7; the D gene is possibly TRBD1 (6 bases). The length of the CDR3 is 14 residues. The germline V gene encodes CDR1 ENHRY and CDR2 SYGVKD. The germline V and J ends were trimmed by 6 bases and 0 bases, with 12 bases remaining between them. In nucleotides, the CDR3 is TGTGCCATCAGGGGCGGACAGAGCTCCTACGAGCAGTACTTC. Translation gives CAIRGGQSSYEQYF.

This rearrangement joins TRBV2 to TRBJ1-3, with D unresolved. V lost 2 bases and J 0 bases, leaving 20 bases between the germline ends. Germline-derived CDR1 and CDR2 are SNHLY and FYNNEI. CDR3 length: 19 residues. CDR3 in amino acids: CASSERPPNGPSSGNTIYF. The CDR3 bases are TGTGCCAGCAGTGAACGTCCCCCTAATGGGCCATCCTCTGGAAACACCATATATTTT.

V usage is TRBV6-4 and J usage is TRBJ2-1; 15 nucleotides agree with TRBD2. The CDR3 spans 16 residues. Losses at the gene ends were 2 bases for V and 7 bases for J; bases not matched to a gene: 3. CDR1 and CDR2 (germline): MRHNA, SNTAGT. The CDR3 loop reads CASSDQGTSGRNEQFF. The CDR3, as DNA: TGTGCCAGCAGTGACCAAGGGACTAGCGGGAGGAATGAGCAGTTCTTC.

The sample holds one count of this clone. V usage is TRBV7-6 and J usage is TRBJ2-7; 7 nucleotides agree with TRBD1. This CDR3 has 16 residues. J lost 0 bases, V lost 1 base, and 6 bases had no gene match. Germline CDR1 is SGHVS and CDR2 is FNYEAQ. CDR3 DNA sequence: TGTGCCAGCAGCTTAGAGGGATCAGGGGGCTCCTACGAGCAGTACTTC. Translated: CASSLEGSGGSYEQYF.

V usage is TRBV2 and J usage is TRBJ2-1; D is possibly TRBD1 (5 bases). V lost 8 bases, J lost 6 bases, and 14 bases lay in between. Germline V gene data show CDR1 as SNHLY and CDR2 as FYNNEI. The CDR3 loop spans 13 amino acids. CDR3 amino acids: CASGQGGFNEQFF. The CDR3 DNA is TGTGCCAGCGGGCAGGGTGGTTTCAATGAGCAGTTCTTC.